This T cell receptor beta chain was found in a study of OX40 agonist ivuxolimab in advanced cancers. Whole-study context: The diagnoses of dose-escalation patients were hepatocellular carcinoma, melanoma, renal cell or head and neck cancer. Roughly two fifths of patients had received prior checkpoint inhibitor therapy.

Whole-study findings and limits: Expanded clones tended on average to be more numerous among CD8+ T cells than CD4+. The investigators did not determine what antigen specificity the expanded peripheral T cells had.

On this clone: Its antigen is undetermined.

The method was immunoSEQ multiplex PCR; TCRdb's version includes in-frame clones alone and lacks a portion of them. Counted here are roughly 72,000 clones, 90% to 95% occurring once; the ten biggest clones make up around a sixth. The CDR3 covers 12 residues. V shed 4 bases, J shed 8 bases, and the junction held 2 bases outside the gene matches. Germline assignment: CDR1 SGHNT and CDR2 YYREEE (reference sequence). The genes are TRBV5-4 and TRBJ2-2, with TRBD1 identical over 7 bases. This clonotype was sampled from an adult with an advanced solid tumor such as melanoma, head and neck, liver or kidney cancer. Sequencing was performed on CD4+ or CD8+ T cells sorted from blood, taken in a trial of the OX40 agonist ivuxolimab. The CDR3 DNA reads as TGTGCCAGCAGCCAGGGGGATGGGGAGCTGTTTTTT. Protein product: CASSQGDGELFF.